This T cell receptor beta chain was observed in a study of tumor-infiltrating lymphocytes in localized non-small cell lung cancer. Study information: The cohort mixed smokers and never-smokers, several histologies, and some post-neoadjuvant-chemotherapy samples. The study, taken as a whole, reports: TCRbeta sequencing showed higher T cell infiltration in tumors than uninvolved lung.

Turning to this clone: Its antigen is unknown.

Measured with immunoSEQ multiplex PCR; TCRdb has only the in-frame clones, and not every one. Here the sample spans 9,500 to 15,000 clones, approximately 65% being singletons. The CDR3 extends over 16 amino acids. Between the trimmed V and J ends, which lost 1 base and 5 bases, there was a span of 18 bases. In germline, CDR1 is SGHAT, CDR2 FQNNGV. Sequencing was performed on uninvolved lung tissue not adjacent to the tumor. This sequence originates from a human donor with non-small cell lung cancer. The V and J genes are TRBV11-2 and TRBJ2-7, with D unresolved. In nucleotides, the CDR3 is TGTGCCAGCAGCTTAGCGACGATGACGTGGTCCCACGAGCAGTACTTC. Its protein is CASSLATMTWSHEQYF.